This TCR beta chain appears in the sequencing data of a study of Tregs in tolerant kidney transplant recipients. Whole-study results and caveats: No direct test of biological reproducibility was done here.

With regard to this clone: Antigen unknown.

TCRdb keeps only in-frame clones here, not all; method: immunoSEQ multiplex PCR. Here the sample spans roughly 80,000 clones, roughly nine tenths being singletons. The CDR3 consists of 13 residues. The junction had 2 bases not matched to a gene; V was cut back by 7 bases and J by 0 bases. Germline lookup yields CDR1 SGHRS and CDR2 YFSETQ. Mixed chimerism was transient after nonmyeloablative marrow transplants from related graft donors. The sequences come from CD4+ T cells from blood (PBMCs), collected 24 months after the transplant. The chain carries TRBV5-1 and TRBJ2-7; 9 positions agree with TRBD1. The TCR comes from a human patient who received a combined kidney and bone marrow transplant. The graft donor may account for some of the T cells. CDR3 in amino acids: CASRDRDSYEQYF. As DNA, the CDR3 is TGCGCCAGCCGGGACAGGGACTCCTACGAGCAGTACTTC.